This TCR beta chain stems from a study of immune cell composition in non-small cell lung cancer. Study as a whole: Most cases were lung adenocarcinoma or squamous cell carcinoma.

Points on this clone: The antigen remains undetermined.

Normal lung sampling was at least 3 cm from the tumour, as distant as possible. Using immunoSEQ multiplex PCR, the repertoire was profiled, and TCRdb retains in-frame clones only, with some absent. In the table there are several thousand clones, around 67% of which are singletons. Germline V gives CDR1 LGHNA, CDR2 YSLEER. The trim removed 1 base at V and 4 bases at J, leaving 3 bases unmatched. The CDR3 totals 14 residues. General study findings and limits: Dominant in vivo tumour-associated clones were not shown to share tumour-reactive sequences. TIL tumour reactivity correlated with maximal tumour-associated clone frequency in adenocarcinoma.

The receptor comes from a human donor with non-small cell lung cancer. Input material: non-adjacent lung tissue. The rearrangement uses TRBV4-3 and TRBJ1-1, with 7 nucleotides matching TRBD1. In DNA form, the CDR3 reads TGCGCCAGCAGCCAAGGGGCAGGGGGCACTGAAGCTTTCTTT. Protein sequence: CASSQGAGGTEAFF.